Sequencing of this T cell receptor beta chain was carried out in a study of type 1 and type 2 diabetes patients. General study points: Age and gender were not matched between study groups.

PCR was run on genomic DNA. The TCR beta CDR3 region was amplified using 30 forward and 13 reverse primers. TCRdb called the multiplex PCR reads again in MiXCR, with one record for every CDR3 protein. The profile covers 250,000 or so distinct CDR3 sequences, with around 47% appearing a single time and approximately 13% taken by the ten largest. Anyone with other autoimmune disease or infection in the prior four weeks was excluded. To note about this clonotype: Its antigen remains unknown.

Deletions cut 6 bases from V and 4 bases from J, with 12 bases between. CDR1 is SGHTA and CDR2 is FQGNSA in the germline V gene. The CDR3 contains 13 residues. The chain has TRBV7-2 and TRBJ2-5; TRBD2 is a possible D gene (5 bases). The receptor was derived from a man between 18 and 29 years old with type 2 diabetes. Sequencing was performed on peripheral blood mononuclear cells (PBMCs). The CDR3 nucleotides are TGTGCCAGCAGGCCCGCGGCGGGAGAGACCCAGTACTTC. Protein sequence: CASRPAAGETQYF.